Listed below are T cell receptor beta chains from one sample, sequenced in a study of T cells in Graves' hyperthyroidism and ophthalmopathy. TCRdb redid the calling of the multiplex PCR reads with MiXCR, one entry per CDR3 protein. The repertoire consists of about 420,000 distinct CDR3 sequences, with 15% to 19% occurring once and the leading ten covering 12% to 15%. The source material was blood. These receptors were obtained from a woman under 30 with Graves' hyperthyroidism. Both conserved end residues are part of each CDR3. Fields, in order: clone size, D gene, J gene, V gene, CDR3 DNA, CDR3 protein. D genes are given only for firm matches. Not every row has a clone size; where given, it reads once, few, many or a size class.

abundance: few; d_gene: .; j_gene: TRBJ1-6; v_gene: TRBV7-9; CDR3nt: TGTGCCAGCAGCGGTATCATGGATAATTCACCCCTCCACTTT; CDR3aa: CASSGIMDNSPLHF
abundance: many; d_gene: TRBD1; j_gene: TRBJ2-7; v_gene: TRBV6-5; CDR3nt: TGTGCCAGCAGTTACTCCCAGGGACAGAACTACGAGCAGTACTTC; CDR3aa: CASSYSQGQNYEQYF
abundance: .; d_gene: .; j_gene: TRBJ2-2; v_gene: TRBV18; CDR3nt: TGTGCCAGCTCAAACAGGCAAGCCGGGGAGCTGTTTTTT; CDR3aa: CASSNRQAGELFF
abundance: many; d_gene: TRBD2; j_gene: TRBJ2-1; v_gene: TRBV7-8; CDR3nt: TGTGCCAGCAGTACTCTAGCGGGCACCTACAATGAGCAGTTCTTC; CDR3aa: CASSTLAGTYNEQFF
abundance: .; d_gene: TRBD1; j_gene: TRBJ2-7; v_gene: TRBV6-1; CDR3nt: TGTGCCGCCCGACTTGAAGGACAGGGGGACGAGCAGTACTTC; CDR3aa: CAARLEGQGDEQYF
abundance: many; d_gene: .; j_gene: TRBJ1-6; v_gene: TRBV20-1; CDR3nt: TGCAGTGCTAGACAAATCGGCGCCCTTGGATATAATTCACCCCTCCACTTT; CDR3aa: CSARQIGALGYNSPLHF
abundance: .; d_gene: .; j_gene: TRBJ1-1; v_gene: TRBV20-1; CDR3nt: TGCAGTGCTAGGAGGGGGGGGGGAGTAGGGACTGAAGCTTTCTTT; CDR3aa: CSARRGGGVGTEAFF
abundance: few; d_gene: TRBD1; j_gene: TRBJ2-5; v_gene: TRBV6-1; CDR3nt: TGTGCCAGCGCAGGGGGCGGTTTAACCCAGTACTTC; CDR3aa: CASAGGGLTQYF
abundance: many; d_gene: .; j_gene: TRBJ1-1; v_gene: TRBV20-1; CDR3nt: TGCAGTGCTCCGGAAAGAGGGGCCCTGAACACTGAAGCTTTCTTT; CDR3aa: CSAPERGALNTEAFF
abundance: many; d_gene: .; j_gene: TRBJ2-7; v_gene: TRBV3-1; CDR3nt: TGTGCCAGCAGCCAAGTGGAGGGGAGGGAGCAGTACTTC; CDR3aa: CASSQVEGREQYF
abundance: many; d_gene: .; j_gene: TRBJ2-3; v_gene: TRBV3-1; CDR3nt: TGTGCCAGCAGCCAAGCCCCTTTTACAGATACGCAGTATTTT; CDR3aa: CASSQAPFTDTQYF
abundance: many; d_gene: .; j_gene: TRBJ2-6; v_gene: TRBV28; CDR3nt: TGTGCCAGCAGTCCCCGGTGGTCTGGGGCCAACGTCCTGACTTTC; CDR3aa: CASSPRWSGANVLTF
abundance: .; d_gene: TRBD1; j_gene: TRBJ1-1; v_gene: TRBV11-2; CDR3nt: TGTGCCAGCAGCTTAGATATCCAGGGGGCAGTGAACACTGAAGCTTTCTTT; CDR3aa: CASSLDIQGAVNTEAFF
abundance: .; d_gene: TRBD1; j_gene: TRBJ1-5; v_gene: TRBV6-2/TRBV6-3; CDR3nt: TGTGCCAGCGCTAAAAGGGAGACAGGGGGCTCGATCAATCAGCCCCAGCATTTT; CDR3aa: CASAKRETGGSINQPQHF
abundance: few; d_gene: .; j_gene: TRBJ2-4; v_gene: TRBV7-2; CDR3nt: TGTGCCAGCAGCGGCATGGGAGGGGGTGTCCAGTACTTC; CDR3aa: CASSGMGGGVQYF
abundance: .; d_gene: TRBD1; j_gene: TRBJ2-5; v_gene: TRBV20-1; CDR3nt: TGCAGTGCTAGAGCTGAGGGGACAGTGGAGGAGACCCAGTACTTC; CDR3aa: CSARAEGTVEETQYF
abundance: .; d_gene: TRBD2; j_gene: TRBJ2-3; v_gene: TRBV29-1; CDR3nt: TGCAGCGTTGTGGTAGCGGGCGATGACACAGATACGCAGTATTTT; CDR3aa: CSVVVAGDDTDTQYF
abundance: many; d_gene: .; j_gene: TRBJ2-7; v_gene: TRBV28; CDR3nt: TGTGCCAGCAGTGGGAACAGGGCTAGACCCACCTACGAGCAGTACTTC; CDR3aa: CASSGNRARPTYEQYF
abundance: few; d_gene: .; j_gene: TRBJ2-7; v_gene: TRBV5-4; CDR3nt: TGTGCCAGCAGCTTGGCGGCAGGGGCATCCTACGAGCAGTACTTC; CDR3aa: CASSLAAGASYEQYF
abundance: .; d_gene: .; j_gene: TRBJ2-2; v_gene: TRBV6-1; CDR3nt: TGTGCAGCCCAGCTCGAAGGGCAGGGGACCGGGGAGCTGTTTTTT; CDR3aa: CAAQLEGQGTGELFF
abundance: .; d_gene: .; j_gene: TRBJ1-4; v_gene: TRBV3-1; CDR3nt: TGTGCCAGCAGCTCACGATTGAAAGAAAAACTGTTTTTT; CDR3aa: CASSSRLKEKLFF
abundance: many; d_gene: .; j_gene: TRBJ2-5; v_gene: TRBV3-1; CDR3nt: TGTGCCAGCAGCCAAGATCCCAGGGTAGAGACCCAGTACTTC; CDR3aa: CASSQDPRVETQYF
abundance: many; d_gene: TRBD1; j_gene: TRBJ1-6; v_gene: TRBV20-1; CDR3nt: TGCAGTGCTAGGTCCAGGGGGCTTAAGGCCCTCCACTTT; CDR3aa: CSARSRGLKALHF
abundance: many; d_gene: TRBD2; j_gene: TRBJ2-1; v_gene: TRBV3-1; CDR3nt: TGTGCCAGCAGCCAAGAAGGACTAGTCCAGTTCTTC; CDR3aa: CASSQEGLVQFF
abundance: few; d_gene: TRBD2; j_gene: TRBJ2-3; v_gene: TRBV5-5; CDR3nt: TGTGCCAGCAGCACCACCCTCTCCGGGGGGGGTAGCACAGATACGCAGTATTTT; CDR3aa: CASSTTLSGGGSTDTQYF
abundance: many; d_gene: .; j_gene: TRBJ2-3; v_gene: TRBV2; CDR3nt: TGTGCCAGCAGCGTAAGAGGGACGGCGCAGTATTTT; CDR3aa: CASSVRGTAQYF
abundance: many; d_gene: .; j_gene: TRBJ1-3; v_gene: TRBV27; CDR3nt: TGTGCCAGCAGTTTAAGCCGGCGTGGAAACACCATATATTTT; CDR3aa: CASSLSRRGNTIYF
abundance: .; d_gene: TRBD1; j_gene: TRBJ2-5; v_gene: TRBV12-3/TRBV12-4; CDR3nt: TGTGCCAGCAGTTCCCGGGACAGGGGGGCTCAGGACTTC; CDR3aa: CASSSRDRGAQDF
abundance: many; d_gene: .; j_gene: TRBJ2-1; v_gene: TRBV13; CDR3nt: TGTGCCAGCAGCTTACCCGGGGCGCCCTACAATGAGCAGTTCTTC; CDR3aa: CASSLPGAPYNEQFF
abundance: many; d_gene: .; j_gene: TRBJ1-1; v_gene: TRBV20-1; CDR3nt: TGCAGTGCTAGAAAGCCAAACAGGAACACTGAAGCTTTCTTT; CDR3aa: CSARKPNRNTEAFF
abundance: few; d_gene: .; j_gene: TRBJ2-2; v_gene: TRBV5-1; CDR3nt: TGCGCCAGCAGCGGGCAGGGAGGGAACACCGGGGAGCTGTTTTTT; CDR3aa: CASSGQGGNTGELFF
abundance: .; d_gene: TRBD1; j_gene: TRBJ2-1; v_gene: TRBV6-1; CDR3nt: TGTGCCAGCAGTCGAGCAGCCACTCCAGGGGGTGAGCAGTTCTTC; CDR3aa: CASSRAATPGGEQFF
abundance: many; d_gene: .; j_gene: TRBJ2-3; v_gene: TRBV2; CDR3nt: TGTGCCAGCAGTGAAATCCGGACTACCACAGATACGCAGTATTTT; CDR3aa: CASSEIRTTTDTQYF
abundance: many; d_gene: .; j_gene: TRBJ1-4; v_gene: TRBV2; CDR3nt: TGTGCCAACCGATTACAGGGAACTAATGAAAAACTGTTTTTT; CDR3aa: CANRLQGTNEKLFF
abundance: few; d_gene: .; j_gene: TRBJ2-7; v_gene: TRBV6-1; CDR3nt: TGTGCCAGCAGTTCTACCCAACCTTCCGGGACCTCCCACTCCATTTACGAGCAGTACTTC; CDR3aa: CASSSTQPSGTSHSIYEQYF
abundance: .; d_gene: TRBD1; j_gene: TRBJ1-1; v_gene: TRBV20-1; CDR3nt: TGCAGTGCTAGAGTCCTTTTGGGACAGGGTCATGGGGACCGGCGGCCTGAAGCTTTCTTT; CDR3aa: CSARVLLGQGHGDRRPEAFF
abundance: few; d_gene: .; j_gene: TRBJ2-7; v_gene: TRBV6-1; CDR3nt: TGTGCCAGCAGTGTTGGACGGCGGGAGCAGTACTTC; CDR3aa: CASSVGRREQYF
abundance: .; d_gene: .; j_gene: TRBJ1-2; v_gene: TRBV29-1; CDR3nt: TGCAGCGTTGAAAAAGGGGGGGTTAACTATGGCTACACCTTC; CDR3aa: CSVEKGGVNYGYTF
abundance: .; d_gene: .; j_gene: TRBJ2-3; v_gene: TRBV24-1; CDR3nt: TGTGCCACCAATGATTTGCGGTCCATTTCCACAGATACGCAGTATTTT; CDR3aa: CATNDLRSISTDTQYF
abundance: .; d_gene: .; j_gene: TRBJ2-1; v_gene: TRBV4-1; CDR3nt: TGCGCCAGCAGCTCGCGGGTCACTCCCGGACATGAGCAGTTCTTC; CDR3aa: CASSSRVTPGHEQFF
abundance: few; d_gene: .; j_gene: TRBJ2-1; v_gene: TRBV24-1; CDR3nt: TGTGCCACCAGCCGGGCAGCGGGTGATGAGCAGTTCTTC; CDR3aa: CATSRAAGDEQFF
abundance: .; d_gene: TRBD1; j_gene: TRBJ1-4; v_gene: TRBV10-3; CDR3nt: TGTGCCATCCAAGCCGGACGACAGGGGCGAGGTGAAAAACTGTTTTTT; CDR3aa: CAIQAGRQGRGEKLFF
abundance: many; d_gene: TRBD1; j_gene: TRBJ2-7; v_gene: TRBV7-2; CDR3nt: TGTGCCAGCAGCTTAGCGATAGGACAGGGGCCCGAGCAGTACTTC; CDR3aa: CASSLAIGQGPEQYF
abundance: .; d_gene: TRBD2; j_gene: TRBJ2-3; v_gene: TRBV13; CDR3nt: TGTGCCAGCAGCTTAAATGGGCTAGCGGGAGGTTATAGCACAGATACGCAGTATTTT; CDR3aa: CASSLNGLAGGYSTDTQYF
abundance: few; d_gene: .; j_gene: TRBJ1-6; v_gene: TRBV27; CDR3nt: TGTGCCAGCAGGAAAAACAGGGATACTAATTCACCCCTCCACTTT; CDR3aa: CASRKNRDTNSPLHF
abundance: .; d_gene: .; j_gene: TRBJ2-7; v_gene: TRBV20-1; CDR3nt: TGCAGTGCCAGGGGCTTCCCTATCGAGCAGTACTTC; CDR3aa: CSARGFPIEQYF
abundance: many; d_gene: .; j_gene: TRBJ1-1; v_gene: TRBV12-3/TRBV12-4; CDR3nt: TGTGCCAGCAGTTTCAGAGGGGGGGCTGAAGCTTTCTTT; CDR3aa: CASSFRGGAEAFF
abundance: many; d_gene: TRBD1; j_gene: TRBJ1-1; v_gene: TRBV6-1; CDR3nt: TGTGCCAGCCGTACAGGGGGCTCTGCTAACACTGAAGCTTTCTTT; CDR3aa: CASRTGGSANTEAFF